These T cell receptor beta chains were read from a single sample in a study of blood T cells in healthy people across ages. TCRdb fed the 5' RACE reads into MiXCR, producing one record per CDR3 protein. The sample has about 1.8 million distinct CDR3 sequences, roughly 49% seen once. Material: blood. These receptors originate from a woman aged 35 to 49 in good health. The conserved cysteine and the conserved F or W are not part of the CDR3 here.

J gene | V gene | CDR3 protein
TRBJ2-7 | TRBV20-1 | SARGTPGEQY
TRBJ2-5 | TRBV2 | ASSEGQGWQETQY
TRBJ2-5 | TRBV7-7 | ASQLAGGPLETQY
TRBJ2-1 | TRBV6-6 | ALPGQAPHVYEQF
TRBJ2-1 | TRBV3-1 | ASSQDMGLAGRSSYNEQF
TRBJ1-1 | TRBV3-1 | ASSHFPGGRNTEAF
TRBJ1-2 | TRBV6-5 | ASSYGTLLANYGYT
TRBJ2-5 | TRBV10-3 | AISESTSGGLQETQY
TRBJ2-3 | TRBV6-2/TRBV6-3 | AGSYSTGWSDTDTQY
TRBJ2-1 | TRBV7-2 | ASSRRGDHEQF
TRBJ2-7 | TRBV27 | ASSHRTGSPVYNEQY
TRBJ1-2 | TRBV5-1 | ASSPRGGSRVDYGYT
TRBJ2-7 | TRBV15 | ATSRDADRAYEQY
TRBJ2-7 | TRBV20-1 | SARVGPQGSEQY
TRBJ2-1 | TRBV20-1 | SAPPRIRDRGYEEQF
TRBJ1-5 | TRBV10-3 | AIKADSGNQPQH
TRBJ1-2 | TRBV4-3 | ASSQVRGALNYGYT
TRBJ1-1 | TRBV6-6 | ASSYEWGKGNTEAF
TRBJ2-7 | TRBV6-5 | ASARADSRRREQY
TRBJ2-5 | TRBV28 | ASSLQSASDRTKY
TRBJ2-5 | TRBV6-5 | ASSYSIVLRTPQETQY
TRBJ2-1 | TRBV6-2/TRBV6-3 | ASSSSGGPQDEQF
TRBJ2-7 | TRBV5-1 | ARQPHSYEQY
TRBJ2-2 | TRBV24-1 | ATSETGELF
TRBJ2-5 | TRBV3-1 | ASRQSLGGPLATQY
TRBJ2-7 | TRBV20-1 | SARRGGFYEQY
TRBJ2-1 | TRBV5-5 | ASSPLEGSGGGSQF
TRBJ2-3 | TRBV27 | ASSFQKFTDTQY
TRBJ2-1 | TRBV20-1 | SAGEGEQF
TRBJ2-5 | TRBV15 | ATSRDIGEETQY
TRBJ2-1 | TRBV18 | ASSGLAWSEQF
TRBJ1-2 | TRBV12-3/TRBV12-4 | ASRRRGQGRNYGYT
TRBJ2-3 | TRBV20-1 | SAPSGGSTDTQY
TRBJ2-1 | TRBV7-2 | ASSLLSRSVNEQF
TRBJ2-5 | TRBV20-1 | SAETSGGLGETQY
TRBJ2-3 | TRBV7-2 | ASTSGGQDTDTQY
TRBJ1-2 | TRBV20-1 | SARSGCGYT
TRBJ1-2 | TRBV19 | ASSGSGIFYGYT
TRBJ2-1 | TRBV6-2/TRBV6-3 | ASYGLGYRQDEQF
TRBJ1-2 | TRBV12-3/TRBV12-4 | ASSSLGLLTGYT
TRBJ2-1 | TRBV5-5 | ASSKRGHNEQF
TRBJ2-7 | TRBV9 | ASSFQVAGAYNEQY
TRBJ2-1 | TRBV5-1 | ASRLWSTDRGSYNEQF
TRBJ1-1 | TRBV20-1 | SASPTGLNTEAF
TRBJ2-1 | TRBV6-2/TRBV6-3 | ASISSGWDPNNEQF
TRBJ2-5 | TRBV4-3 | ASSPTVQDYQETQY
TRBJ2-5 | TRBV12-3/TRBV12-4 | ASRRSGSQETQY
TRBJ2-5 | TRBV4-2 | ASSQDLGGEKTQY
TRBJ2-1 | TRBV7-2 | ASSLGLAKLFNEQF
TRBJ2-3 | TRBV20-1 | SAHTSGDSTDTQY
TRBJ2-5 | TRBV7-9 | ASSPRTSGGANEQY
TRBJ2-1 | TRBV29-1 | SVSTSPYNEQF
TRBJ2-7 | TRBV10-1 | ASSDTGTGKNEQY
TRBJ2-1 | TRBV24-1 | ATSDPGPDNNEQF
TRBJ1-1 | TRBV29-1 | SLSGQGPNTEAF
TRBJ1-2 | TRBV20-1 | SVGVPASWYGYT
TRBJ2-1 | TRBV15 | ATSRDTPEQF
TRBJ2-4 | TRBV2 | ASSEGSLAKNIQY
TRBJ2-7 | TRBV4-1 | ASSQEAETYEQY
TRBJ1-4 | TRBV6-6 | ASSYPTGGGEKLF